The 26 T cell receptor beta chains given below trace back to one sample, sequenced in a study of monozygotic twins with inflammatory bowel disease (dated by TCRdb to the late 2010s). Library prep was done by 5' RACE. The sequencer was an Illumina HiSeq 2500. The reads, reprocessed by TCRdb, yield one row per CDR3 protein sequence and no DNA. The record for this sample contains 350,000 to 500,000 distinct CDR3 sequences. The ten top clones hold 2.4% of the sample. Sequencing input: blood. The receptors stem from a human donor with ulcerative colitis or Crohn's disease, or a healthy co-twin of an affected twin (not recorded which).

The chain carries TRBV7-2 and TRBJ2-1; TCRdb's D call of TRBD2 is untestable without DNA. The CDR3 spans 17 residues. Per germline, CDR1 SGHTA and CDR2 FQGNSA. CDR3 amino acids: CASSLVSGTSGSYEQFF.

The V and J genes are TRBV28 and TRBJ2-5; the D call from TCRdb, TRBD1, cannot be confirmed without DNA. This CDR3 is built from 13 residues. CDR1 is MDHEN and CDR2 is SYDVKM in the germline V gene. CDR3 loop: CASSDRGLKTQYF.

CDR3 in amino acids: CAIRDSSYEQYF. This chain joins TRBV10-3 and TRBJ2-7. There are 12 residues in the CDR3. Germline CDR1 ENHRY, CDR2 SYGVKD.

This chain links TRBV20-1 with TRBJ2-7; TCRdb selects TRBD2, and the lack of DNA leaves this call unchecked. Germline CDR1 is DFQATT and CDR2 is SNEGSKA (reference sequence). The CDR3 sequence is 15 residues long. The CDR3 protein is CSAQLAGGRSYEQYF.

This sequence joins TRBV15 and TRBJ2-7; TCRdb names TRBD1, which stays unverified in the absence of DNA. Germline CDR1 reads LNHNV; CDR2 reads YYDKDF (reference sequence). This CDR3 spans 14 amino acids. Here the CDR3 reads CATSRTESSYEQYF.

The chain joins TRBV6-1 to TRBJ1-4; checking the TCRdb D call of TRBD1 is not possible without DNA. This CDR3 spans 14 amino acids. CDR1 and CDR2 (germline): MNHNS, SASEGT. CDR3 residues: CASSLPGQGEKLFF.

Here the CDR3 reads CASSQSGDTQYF. This chain uses TRBV14 with TRBJ2-3. Germline V gene lookup returns CDR1 SGHDN and CDR2 FVKESK. There are 12 residues in the CDR3.

CDR3 region: CASTPSVTGNTIYF. The chain couples TRBV6-1 to TRBJ1-3; with no DNA, the TCRdb D assignment of TRBD1 cannot be verified. This CDR3 is built from 14 residues. Looked up from germline, CDR1 is MNHNS and CDR2 is SASEGT.

CDR3 sequence: CASSQGENQPQHF. The genes are TRBV5-1 and TRBJ1-5; TCRdb selects TRBD1, and the lack of DNA leaves this call unchecked. Germline CDR1 SGHRS, CDR2 YFSETQ. The CDR3 is 13 amino acids.

V usage is TRBV9 and J usage is TRBJ2-4; without DNA, the TCRdb call of TRBD1 cannot be checked. The length of the CDR3 is 14 residues. Germline V gene data show CDR1 as SGDLS and CDR2 as YYNGEE. The CDR3 loop reads CASSEGGSLNIQYF.

The chain combines TRBV28 with TRBJ1-1; TCRdb's D call of TRBD1 is untestable without DNA. Looked up from germline, CDR1 is MDHEN and CDR2 is SYDVKM. The CDR3 length is 14 residues. The CDR3 spells CASSSGTMNTEAFF.

The CDR3 is CASSSMNLETQYF. V usage is TRBV7-8 and J usage is TRBJ2-5. CDR3 length equals 13 residues. Germline loops: CDR1 SGHVS, CDR2 FQNEAQ.

This sequence joins TRBV7-2 and TRBJ2-3; TCRdb's assignment of TRBD1 cannot be checked, as there is no DNA. The germline V gene encodes CDR1 SGHTA and CDR2 FQGNSA. The CDR3 is 14 residues long. The CDR3 sequence is CASSRGQDADTQYF.

J is TRBJ2-6 and V is TRBV5-6; lacking DNA, the TRBD1 call made by TCRdb goes unchecked. The CDR3 runs to 18 residues. CDR1 is SGHDT, CDR2 YYEEEE, per germline. The CDR3 region is CASSFPVGGTPGANVLTF. The full variable domain, its missing parts supplied by reference TRBV5-6 and TRBJ2-6, is DAGVTQSPTHLIKTRGQQVTLRCSPKSGHDTVSWYQQALGQGPQFIFQYYEEEERQRGNFPDRFSGHQFPNYSSELNVNALLLGDSALYLCASSFPVGGTPGANVLTFGAGSRLTVL.

The chain carries TRBV24-1 and TRBJ2-5. This CDR3 is 13 amino acids long. Germline CDR1 reads KGHDR; CDR2 reads SFDVKD. The CDR3 region is CATSGWREETQYF.

The V call is TRBV7-3, the J call TRBJ2-5; TCRdb calls TRBD2, which cannot be checked without DNA. Germline lookup yields CDR1 SGHTA and CDR2 FQGTGA. CDR3 size: 16 residues. CDR3 loop: CASSSSSGSGGKTQYF.

The V and J genes are TRBV7-6 and TRBJ2-6; no DNA is available, so the TRBD1 call from TCRdb remains unchecked. The CDR3 length is 17 residues. Per the germline V gene, CDR1 is SGHVS and CDR2 is FNYEAQ. CDR3 sequence: CASRSTGGGSGANVLTF.

The rearrangement joins TRBV27 to TRBJ1-5; the D gene TCRdb calls, TRBD1, cannot be checked with no DNA. Germline V CDR1 and CDR2: MNHEY, SMNVEV (reference sequence). This CDR3 contains 15 residues. The CDR3 protein is CASSLRTGGNQPQHF.

This chain links TRBV6-2 or TRBV6-3 with TRBJ1-1; TCRdb's D gene call, TRBD1, goes unchecked for lack of DNA. From germline, CDR1 is MNHEY and CDR2 SVGEGT. CDR3 length: 15 amino acids. The CDR3 here is CASGGLRDLNTEAFF.

This sequence joins TRBV20-1 and TRBJ2-2; TCRdb's D gene call, TRBD2, goes unchecked for lack of DNA. This CDR3 comprises 13 residues. Germline V lookup: CDR1 DFQATT, CDR2 SNEGSKA (reference sequence). Here the CDR3 reads CSVGPGLTGELFF.

CDR3: CAIGRVNSPLHF. The V gene is TRBV6-6, the J gene TRBJ1-6; as DNA is missing, the TRBD1 call by TCRdb cannot be tested. Germline CDR1 and CDR2: MNHNY and SVGAGI (reference sequence). This CDR3 is built from 12 residues.

J is TRBJ2-7 and V is TRBV10-3. The CDR3 contains 12 residues. CDR1 and CDR2 (germline): ENHRY, SYGVKD. Here the CDR3 reads CAISGSGYEQYF.

The chain is built from TRBV20-1 and TRBJ2-1; checking the TCRdb D call of TRBD2 is not possible without DNA. CDR1 and CDR2 (germline): DFQATT, SNEGSKA (reference sequence). This CDR3 comprises 18 residues. CDR3 region: CSARHMIREGGTYNEQFF.

V gene TRBV6-2 or TRBV6-3 combines with J gene TRBJ2-7; the TRBD2 assignment by TCRdb is unverifiable without DNA. This CDR3 is 17 amino acids long. CDR1 is MNHEY, CDR2 SVGEGT, per germline. CDR3 loop: CASSYSFRGLATYEQYF.

This CDR3 is CASSQVELYNEQFF. The chain employs TRBV4-2 and TRBJ2-1. CDR3 length equals 14 residues. The V gene's germline CDR1 is LGHNA and CDR2 YNFKEQ.

The J gene is TRBJ2-7, the V gene TRBV20-1; no DNA is available, so the TRBD2 call from TCRdb remains unchecked. CDR3 length: 13 residues. Germline CDR1 is DFQATT and CDR2 is SNEGSKA (reference sequence). Here the CDR3 reads CSVNPSGRNEQYF.